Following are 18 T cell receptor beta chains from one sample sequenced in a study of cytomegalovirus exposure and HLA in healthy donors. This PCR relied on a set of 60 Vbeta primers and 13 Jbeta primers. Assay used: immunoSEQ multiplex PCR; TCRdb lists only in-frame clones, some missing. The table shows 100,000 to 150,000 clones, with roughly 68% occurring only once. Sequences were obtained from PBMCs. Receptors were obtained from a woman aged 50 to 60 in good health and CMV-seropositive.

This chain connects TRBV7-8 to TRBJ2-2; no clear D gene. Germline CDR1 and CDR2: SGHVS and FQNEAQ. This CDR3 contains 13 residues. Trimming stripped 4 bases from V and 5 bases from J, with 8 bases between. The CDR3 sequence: CASSSPVTGELFF. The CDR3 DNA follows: TGTGCCAGCAGCTCGCCGGTGACCGGGGAGCTGTTTTTT.

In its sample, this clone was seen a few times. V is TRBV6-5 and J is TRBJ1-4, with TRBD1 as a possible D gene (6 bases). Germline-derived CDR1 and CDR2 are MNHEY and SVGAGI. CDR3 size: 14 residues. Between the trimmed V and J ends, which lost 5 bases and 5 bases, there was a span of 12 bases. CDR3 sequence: CASSTGQMNEKLFF. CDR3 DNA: TGTGCCAGCAGTACTGGACAGATGAATGAAAAACTGTTTTTT.

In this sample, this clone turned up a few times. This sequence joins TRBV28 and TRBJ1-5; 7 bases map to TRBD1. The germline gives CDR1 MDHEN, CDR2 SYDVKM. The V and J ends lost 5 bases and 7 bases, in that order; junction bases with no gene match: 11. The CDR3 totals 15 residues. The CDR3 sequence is CASSPPGGQFQPQHF. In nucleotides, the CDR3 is TGTGCCAGCAGTCCTCCAGGGGGGCAGTTCCAGCCCCAGCATTTT.

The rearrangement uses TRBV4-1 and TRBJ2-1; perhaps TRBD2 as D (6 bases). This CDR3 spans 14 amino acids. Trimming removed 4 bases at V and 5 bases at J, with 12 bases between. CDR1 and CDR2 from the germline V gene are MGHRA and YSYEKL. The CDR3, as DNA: TGCGCCAGCAGCCGCCAGGGAGGCAACAATGAGCAGTTCTTC. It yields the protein CASSRQGGNNEQFF.

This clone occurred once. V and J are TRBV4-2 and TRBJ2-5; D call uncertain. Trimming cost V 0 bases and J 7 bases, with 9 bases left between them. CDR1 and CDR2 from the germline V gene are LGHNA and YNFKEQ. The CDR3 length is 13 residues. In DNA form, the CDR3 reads TGTGCCAGCAGCCAAGATATGGAGAGGACCCAGTACTTC. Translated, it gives CASSQDMERTQYF.

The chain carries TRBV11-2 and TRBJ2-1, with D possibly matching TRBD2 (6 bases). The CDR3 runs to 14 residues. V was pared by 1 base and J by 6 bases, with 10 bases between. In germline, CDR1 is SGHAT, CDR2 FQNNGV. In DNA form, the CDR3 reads TGTGCCAGCAGCTTAGTCCTAGCGAGCAATGAGCAGTTCTTC. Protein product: CASSLVLASNEQFF.

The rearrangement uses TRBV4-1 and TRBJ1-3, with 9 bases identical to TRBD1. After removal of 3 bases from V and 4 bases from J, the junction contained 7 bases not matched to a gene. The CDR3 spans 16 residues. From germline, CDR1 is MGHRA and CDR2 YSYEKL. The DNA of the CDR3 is TGCGCCAGCAGCCAGAACAGGGGGCTAGGGGGAAACACCATATATTTT. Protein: CASSQNRGLGGNTIYF.

The CDR3 loop reads CASSLHRAADTQYF. CDR3 nucleotides: TGTGCCAGCAGTTTGCACAGGGCCGCAGATACGCAGTATTTT. The chain carries TRBV27 and TRBJ2-3; the D gene is possibly TRBD1 (6 bases). Between the trimmed V and J ends, which lost 3 bases and 4 bases, there was a span of 11 bases. The germline gives CDR1 MNHEY, CDR2 SMNVEV (reference sequence). The CDR3 spans 14 residues.

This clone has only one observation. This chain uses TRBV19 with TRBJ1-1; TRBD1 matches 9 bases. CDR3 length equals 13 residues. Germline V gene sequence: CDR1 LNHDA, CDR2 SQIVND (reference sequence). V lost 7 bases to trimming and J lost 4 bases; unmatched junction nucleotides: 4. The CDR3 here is CASTGTGSTEAFF. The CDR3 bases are TGTGCCAGTACAGGGACAGGGAGCACTGAAGCTTTCTTT.

The CDR3 loop is CASSWYTGVNTEAFF. Written as DNA, the CDR3 is TGCGCCAGCAGCTGGTACACAGGGGTGAACACTGAAGCTTTCTTT. This chain links TRBV5-1 with TRBJ1-1, with 7 bases fitting TRBD1. This CDR3 is built from 15 residues. Germline CDR1 is SGHRS and CDR2 is YFSETQ. V lost 3 bases and J lost 0; bases outside the gene matches: 5.

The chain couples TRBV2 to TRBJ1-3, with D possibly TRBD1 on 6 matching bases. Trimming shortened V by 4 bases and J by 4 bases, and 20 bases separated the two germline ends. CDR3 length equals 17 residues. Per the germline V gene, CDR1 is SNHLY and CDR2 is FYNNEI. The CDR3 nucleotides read TGTGCCAGCAGTGCAGCAACAGGGTTTCAGGGGGGAAACACCATATATTTT. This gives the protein CASSAATGFQGGNTIYF. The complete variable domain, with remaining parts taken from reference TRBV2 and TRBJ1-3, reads EPEVTQTPSHQVTQMGQEVILRCVPISNHLYFYWYRQILGQKVEFLVSFYNNEISEKSEIFDDQFSVERPDGSNFTLKIRSTKLEDSAMYFCASSAATGFQGGNTIYFGEGSWLTVV.

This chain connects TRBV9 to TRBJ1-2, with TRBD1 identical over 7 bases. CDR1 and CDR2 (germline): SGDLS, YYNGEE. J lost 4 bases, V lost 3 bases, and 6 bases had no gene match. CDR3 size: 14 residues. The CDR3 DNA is TGTGCCAGCAGCGGAGGACAGGCGAGCTATGGCTACACCTTC. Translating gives CASSGGQASYGYTF.

This chain's CDR3 is CASSVVTGLNTEAFF. Written as DNA, the CDR3 is TGTGCCAGCAGCGTAGTGACAGGGCTGAACACTGAAGCTTTCTTT. The J gene is TRBJ1-1, the V gene TRBV9; 7 bases align to TRBD1. The CDR3 consists of 15 residues. J was trimmed by 0 bases and V by 0 bases; bases with no gene match: 2. CDR1 SGDLS and CDR2 YYNGEE come from the germline V gene.

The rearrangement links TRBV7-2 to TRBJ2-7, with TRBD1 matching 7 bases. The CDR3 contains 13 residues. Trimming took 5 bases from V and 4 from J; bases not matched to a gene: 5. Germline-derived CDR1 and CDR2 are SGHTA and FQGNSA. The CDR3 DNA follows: TGTGCCAGCAGCCGGACAGGAGAATACGAGCAGTACTTC. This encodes CASSRTGEYEQYF.

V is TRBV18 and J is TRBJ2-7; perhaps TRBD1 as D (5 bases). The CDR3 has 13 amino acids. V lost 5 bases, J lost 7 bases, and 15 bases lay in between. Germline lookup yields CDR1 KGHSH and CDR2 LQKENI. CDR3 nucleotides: TGTGCCAGCTCAGCAAGATTGACAGAAGAGCAGTACTTC. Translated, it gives CASSARLTEEQYF.

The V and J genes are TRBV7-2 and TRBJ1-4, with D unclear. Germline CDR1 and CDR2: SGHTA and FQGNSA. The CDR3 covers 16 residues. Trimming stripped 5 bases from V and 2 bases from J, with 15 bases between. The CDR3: CASSVQAWSTNEKLFF. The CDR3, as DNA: TGTGCCAGCAGCGTACAAGCGTGGTCGACTAATGAAAAACTGTTTTTT.

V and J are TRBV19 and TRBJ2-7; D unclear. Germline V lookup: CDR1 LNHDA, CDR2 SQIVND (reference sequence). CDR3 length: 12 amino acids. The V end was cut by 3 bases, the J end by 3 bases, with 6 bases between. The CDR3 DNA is TGTGCCAGTAGTATTCACGGCTACGAGCAGTACTTC. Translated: CASSIHGYEQYF.

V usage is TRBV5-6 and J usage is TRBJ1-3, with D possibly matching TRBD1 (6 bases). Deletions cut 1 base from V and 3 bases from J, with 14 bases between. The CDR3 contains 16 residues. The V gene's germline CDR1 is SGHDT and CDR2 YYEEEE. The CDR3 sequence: CASSLYKRGSGNTIYF. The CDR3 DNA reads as TGTGCCAGCAGCTTGTACAAAAGGGGGAGTGGAAACACCATATATTTT.